This is a list of T cell receptor beta chains from one sample in a study of blood T cell repertoires in COVID-19. Libraries were prepared by immunoSEQ multiplex PCR; TCRdb keeps only in-frame clonotypes and omits some of them. In the table there are around 450,000 clones, 70% to 90% of which are singletons. The sample taken for sequencing was PBMCs or T cells enriched from blood (not recorded which). The source of these receptors is a woman aged 18 to 35 with acute COVID-19. Each CDR3 is given without its conserved first and last residue. The order of the fields is J gene, V gene, clone size, CDR3 protein. Clone size is not always given. Where it is, it says once, few, many or a class for expanded clones.

>TRBJ1-1|TRBV6-1|-
ASSESDRGRFAF
>TRBJ2-3|TRBV27|once
ASSLRPSGETSDTQY
>TRBJ2-7|TRBV7-2|-
ASSFRDRGSHEQY
>TRBJ1-5|TRBV4-1|-
ASSQDWANNSNQPQH
>TRBJ1-5|TRBV7-8|-
ASSLLNSNQPQH
>TRBJ2-1|TRBV19|once
ASSPAAYNEQF
>TRBJ2-7|TRBV18|-
ASSPNTGGTYEQY
>TRBJ1-5|TRBV10-1|-
ASSQTGREPQH
>TRBJ2-7|TRBV6-5|few
ASSAGTGESYEQY
>TRBJ2-1|TRBV6-5|-
ASSYSTTGIQF
>TRBJ1-1|TRBV29-1|-
SVLWGPEAF
>TRBJ2-3|TRBV4-1|-
ASSQMSGLARTDTQY
>TRBJ2-1|TRBV19|-
ASSTGWGDNEQF
>TRBJ1-6|TRBV28|-
ASRRTGGADNSPLH
>TRBJ2-1|TRBV19|few
ASSQGARNEQF
>TRBJ1-4|TRBV7-9|-
ASSLRRDSNEKLF
>TRBJ1-5|TRBV19|-
ASSARARGFNSNQPQH
>TRBJ2-5|TRBV5-4|-
ASSLDTAAGETQY
>TRBJ1-5|TRBV18|-
ASSPPMTGSGGQPQH
>TRBJ1-1|TRBV6-2/TRBV6-3|few
ASSPGQGTEAF
>TRBJ2-7|TRBV6-5|few
ASSYGGSLKYEQY
>TRBJ1-6|TRBV27|-
ASSWGQVNSPLH
>TRBJ1-2|TRBV5-4|once
ASSFGRDYGYT